The table lists the clone carrying this TCR beta chain with many counts. The CDR3 has 16 amino acids. The germline V and J ends were trimmed by 2 bases and 3 bases, with 16 bases remaining between them. Germline assignment: CDR1 SGHDN and CDR2 FVKESK. Researchers took RNA transcripts and amplified the TCR beta CDR3 regions from them. The TCR CDR3 was amplified in a first-round RT-PCR using the HTBI primer set. A single record per CDR3 protein comes from TCRdb applying MiXCR to the multiplex PCR reads. Of fewer than 750,000 distinct CDR3 sequences in the sample, about 14% were seen once. Clinical Activity Scores of at least 3, NOSPECS grades of at least 4 and durations under 3 months characterized ophthalmopathy patients. The data derive from a study of T cells in Graves' hyperthyroidism and ophthalmopathy.

The J gene is TRBJ2-5, the V gene TRBV14, with D possibly TRBD1 on 6 matching bases. Sequences were obtained from blood. This TCR came from a woman in her thirties or forties with Graves' ophthalmopathy. The CDR3 spells CASSQTGTPWEETQYF. The DNA of the CDR3 is TGTGCCAGCAGCCAAACCGGGACACCTTGGGAAGAGACCCAGTACTTC.